This T cell receptor (beta chain) comes out of a study of OX40 agonist ivuxolimab in advanced cancers. Notes on the research overall: Ivuxolimab was a fully human IgG2 agonistic monoclonal antibody targeting the costimulatory receptor OX40 (CD134). Intravenous ivuxolimab was administered to patients every 2 weeks at six dose levels: 0.01, 0.1, 0.3, 1.5, 3 and 10 mg/kg. Among the 50 to 55 dose-escalation patients, around 19 had hepatocellular carcinoma, around 15 melanoma, 9 renal cell carcinoma and 9 head and neck cancer. A male proportion of about 79% and a mean age of approximately 58 years, ranging from roughly 23 to 90, were recorded for the dose-escalation cohort. Prior anti-PD-1, anti-PD-L1 or anti-CTLA-4 therapy was permitted, and 30% to 45% of dose-escalation patients had received checkpoint inhibitors. Partial responses occurred in three dose-escalation patients: two with cutaneous melanoma and one with hepatocellular carcinoma. Peripheral TCRbeta sequencing aimed to test whether ivuxolimab altered TCR sequence diversity and caused clonal T-cell expansion. The paper reports the monotherapy dose-escalation portion (N of about 47 patients) of the phase I ivuxolimab trial.

Cut back by 6 bases and 7 bases, the V and J ends lie 15 bases apart. Per the germline V gene, SQVTM is the CDR1 and ANQGSEA is the CDR2. Its CDR3 holds 12 amino acids, cysteine through phenylalanine. Only CDR3 DNA remains: 36 bases, in frame from the first base. For sequencing of the TCRbeta CDR3 region, genomic DNA was extracted from the sorted cells. The immunoSEQ Assay was used to sequence the TCRbeta CDR3 regions. The clones in this table, taken by TCRdb from immuneACCESS, are in-frame only. Not every clone is retained; where verified, under half of the shortfall comes from an unresolved V gene, and the cause of the rest is unknown. The sample table holds 36,000 or so clones, of which around 82% were seen once. Of the sample, 21% is held by the ten largest clones. This clone was seen a single time. No cognate antigen has been identified for it. No much larger clonotype is one base removed from it; base qualities were not supplied.

The trial excluded patients who had a history of autoimmune disease or were on systemic immunosuppression. Peripheral blood for TCR sequencing was collected from all dose cohorts at baseline, on cycle 4 day 1, and on cycle 7 day 1. Samples were obtained from an open-label, multicenter, first-in-human phase I dose-escalation trial of ivuxolimab. Adults with locally advanced or metastatic melanoma, renal cell carcinoma, hepatocellular carcinoma or head and neck squamous cell carcinoma were enrolled in the trial. CD4+ and CD8+ T cells were sorted separately from peripheral blood before TCR sequencing. Study-level results and caveats: After ivuxolimab, more expanded clones were found on average in CD8+ T cells than in CD4+ T cells. The antigen specificity of the peripheral T cells that underwent clonal expansion was not determined. Low levels of normalized T-cell clonal expansion were also seen in some patients who did not respond. At doses from 0.1 to 3.0 mg/kg, clonal expansion was seen in both CD4+ and CD8+ blood T cells between baseline and week 6. In the 0.1-3.0 mg/kg groups, partial responders had among the lowest normalized peripheral clonal expansion, particularly in CD8+ T cells.

The sequence was collected from an adult with an advanced solid tumor such as melanoma, head and neck, liver or kidney cancer. The source material was CD4+ or CD8+ T cells sorted from blood, sampled in a trial of the OX40 agonist ivuxolimab. Recombination connected TRBV29-1 to TRBJ1-1; the D gene is not confidently resolved. The DNA sequence reads TGCAGCGTAGAGATAAGACCCCATGAAGCTTTCTTT. This gives the protein CSVEIRPHEAFF.